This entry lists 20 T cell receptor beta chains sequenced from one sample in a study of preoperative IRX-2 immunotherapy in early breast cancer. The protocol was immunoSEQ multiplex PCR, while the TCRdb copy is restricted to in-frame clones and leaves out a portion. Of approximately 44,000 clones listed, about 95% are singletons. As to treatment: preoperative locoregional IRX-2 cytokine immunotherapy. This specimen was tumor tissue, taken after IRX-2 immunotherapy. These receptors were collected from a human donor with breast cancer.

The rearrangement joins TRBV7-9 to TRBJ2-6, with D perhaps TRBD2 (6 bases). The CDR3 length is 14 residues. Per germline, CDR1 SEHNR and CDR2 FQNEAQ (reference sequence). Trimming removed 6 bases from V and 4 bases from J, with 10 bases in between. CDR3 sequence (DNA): TGTGCCAGCAGTTGGGGGGACGGGGCCAACGTCCTGACTTTC. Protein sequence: CASSWGDGANVLTF. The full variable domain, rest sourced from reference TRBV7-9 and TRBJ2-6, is DTGVSQNPRHKITKRGQNVTFRCDPISEHNRLYWYRQTLGQGPEFLTYFQNEAQLEKSRLLSDRFSAERPKGSFSTLEIQRTEQGDSAMYLCASSWGDGANVLTFGAGSRLTVL.

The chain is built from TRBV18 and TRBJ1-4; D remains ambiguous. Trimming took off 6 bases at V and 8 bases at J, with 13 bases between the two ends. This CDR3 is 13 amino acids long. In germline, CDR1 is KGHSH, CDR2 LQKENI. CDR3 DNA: TGTGCCAGCTCCGAGTTCGGTTGGGAAAAACTGTTTTTT. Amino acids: CASSEFGWEKLFF.

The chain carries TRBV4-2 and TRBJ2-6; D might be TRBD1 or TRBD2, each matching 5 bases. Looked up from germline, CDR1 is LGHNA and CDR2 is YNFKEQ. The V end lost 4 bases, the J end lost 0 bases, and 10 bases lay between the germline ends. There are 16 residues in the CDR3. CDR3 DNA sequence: TGTGCCAGCAGCCCGGGGCCCCACTCTGGGGCCAACGTCCTGACTTTC. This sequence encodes CASSPGPHSGANVLTF.

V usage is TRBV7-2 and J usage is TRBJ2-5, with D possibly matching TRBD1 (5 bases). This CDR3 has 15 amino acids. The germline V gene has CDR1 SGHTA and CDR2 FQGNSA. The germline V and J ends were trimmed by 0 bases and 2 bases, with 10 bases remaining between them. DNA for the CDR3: TGTGCCAGCAGCTTAGCGAGACAGTTTCAAGAGACCCAGTACTTC. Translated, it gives CASSLARQFQETQYF.

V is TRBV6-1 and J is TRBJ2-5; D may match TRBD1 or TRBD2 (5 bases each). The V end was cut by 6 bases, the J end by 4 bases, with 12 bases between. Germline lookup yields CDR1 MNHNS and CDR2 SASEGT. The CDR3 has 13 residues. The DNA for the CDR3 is TGTGCCAGCAGAAGGGACCATGGAGAGACCCAGTACTTC. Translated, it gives CASRRDHGETQYF.

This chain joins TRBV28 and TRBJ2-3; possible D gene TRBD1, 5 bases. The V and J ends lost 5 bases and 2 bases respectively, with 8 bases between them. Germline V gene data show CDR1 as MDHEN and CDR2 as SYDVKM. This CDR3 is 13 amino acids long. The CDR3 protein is CASSDGATDTQYF. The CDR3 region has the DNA TGTGCCAGCAGTGATGGGGCCACAGATACGCAGTATTTT.

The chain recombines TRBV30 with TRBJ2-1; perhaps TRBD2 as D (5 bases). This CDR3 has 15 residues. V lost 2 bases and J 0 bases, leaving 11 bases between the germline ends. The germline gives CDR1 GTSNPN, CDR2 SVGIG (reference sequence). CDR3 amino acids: CAWSRSVNSYNEQFF. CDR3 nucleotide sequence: TGTGCCTGGAGTCGTAGCGTTAACTCCTACAATGAGCAGTTCTTC.

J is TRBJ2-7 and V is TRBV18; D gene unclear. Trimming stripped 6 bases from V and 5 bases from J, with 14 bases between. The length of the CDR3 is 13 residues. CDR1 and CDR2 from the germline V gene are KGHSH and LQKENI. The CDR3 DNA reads TGTGCCAGCTCGCCTCATAAGGGCAACGAGCAGTACTTC. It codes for CASSPHKGNEQYF.

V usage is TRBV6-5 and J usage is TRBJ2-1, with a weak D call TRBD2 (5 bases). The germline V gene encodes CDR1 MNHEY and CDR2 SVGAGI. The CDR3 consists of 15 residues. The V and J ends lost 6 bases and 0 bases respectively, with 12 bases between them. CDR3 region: CASSPAGSSYNEQFF. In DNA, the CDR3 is TGTGCCAGCAGCCCGGCGGGTAGCTCCTACAATGAGCAGTTCTTC.

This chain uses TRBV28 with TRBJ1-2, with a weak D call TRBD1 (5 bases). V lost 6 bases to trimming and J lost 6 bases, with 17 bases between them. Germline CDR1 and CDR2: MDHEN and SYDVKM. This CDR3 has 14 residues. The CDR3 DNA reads TGTGCCAGCAGGCACCGTAGGGGCGCGGATGGCTACACCTTC. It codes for CASRHRRGADGYTF.

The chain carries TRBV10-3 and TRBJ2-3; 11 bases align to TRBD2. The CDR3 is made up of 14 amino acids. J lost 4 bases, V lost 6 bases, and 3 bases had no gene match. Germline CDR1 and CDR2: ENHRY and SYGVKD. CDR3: CAIRISGGADTQYF. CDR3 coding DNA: TGTGCCATCAGGATTAGCGGGGGGGCAGATACGCAGTATTTT.

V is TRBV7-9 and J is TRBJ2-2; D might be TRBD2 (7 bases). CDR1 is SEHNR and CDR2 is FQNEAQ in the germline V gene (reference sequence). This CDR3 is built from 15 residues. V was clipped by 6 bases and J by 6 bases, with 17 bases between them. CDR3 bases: TGTGCCAGCAGACTGGGGGCGGGAGCTGCCGGGGAGCTGTTTTTT. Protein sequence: CASRLGAGAAGELFF.

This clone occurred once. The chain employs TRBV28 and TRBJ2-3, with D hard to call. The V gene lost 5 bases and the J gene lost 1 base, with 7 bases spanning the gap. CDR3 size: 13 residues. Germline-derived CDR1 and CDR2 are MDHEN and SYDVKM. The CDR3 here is CASSRAGTDTQYF. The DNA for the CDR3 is TGTGCCAGCAGTAGGGCGGGCACAGATACGCAGTATTTT.

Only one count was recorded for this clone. The DNA for the CDR3 is TGCGCCAGCAGCCCCTTACCGGGACTAGATTACTCAGGTGAGCAGTTCTTC. This codes for CASSPLPGLDYSGEQFF. The chain uses TRBV4-1 and TRBJ2-1, with 8 bases identical to TRBD2. The CDR3 is 17 residues long. Germline V gene lookup returns CDR1 MGHRA and CDR2 YSYEKL. The J segment lost 9 bases and the V segment lost 4 bases, leaving 17 bases of the junction unmatched.

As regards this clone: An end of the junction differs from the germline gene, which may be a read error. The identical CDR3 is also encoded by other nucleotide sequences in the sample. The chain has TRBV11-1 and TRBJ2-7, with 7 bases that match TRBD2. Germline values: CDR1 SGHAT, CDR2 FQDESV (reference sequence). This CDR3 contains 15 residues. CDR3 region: CASSFNRDYAVEQYF. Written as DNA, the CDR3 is TGTGCCAGCAGCTTCAACCGGGACTACGCGGTCGAGCAATACTTC.

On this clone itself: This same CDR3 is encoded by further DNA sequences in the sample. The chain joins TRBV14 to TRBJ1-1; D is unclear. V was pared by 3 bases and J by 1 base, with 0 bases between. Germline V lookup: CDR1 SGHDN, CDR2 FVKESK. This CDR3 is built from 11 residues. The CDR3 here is CASSQNTEAFF. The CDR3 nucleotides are TGTGCCAGCAGCCAGAACACTGAAGCTTTCTTT.

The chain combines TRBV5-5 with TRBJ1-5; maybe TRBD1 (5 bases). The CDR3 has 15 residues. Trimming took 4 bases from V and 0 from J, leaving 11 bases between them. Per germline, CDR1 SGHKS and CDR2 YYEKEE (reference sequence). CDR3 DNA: TGTGCCAGCAGCCAAACAGGTTCTAGCAATCAGCCCCAGCATTTT. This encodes CASSQTGSSNQPQHF.

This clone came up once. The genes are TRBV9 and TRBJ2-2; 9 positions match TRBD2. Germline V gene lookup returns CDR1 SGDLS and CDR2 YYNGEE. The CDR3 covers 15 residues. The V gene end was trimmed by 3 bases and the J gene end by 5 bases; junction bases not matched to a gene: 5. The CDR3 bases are TGTGCCAGCAGCGCGGGACTAGCTGGGACCGGGGAGCTGTTTTTT. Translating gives CASSAGLAGTGELFF.

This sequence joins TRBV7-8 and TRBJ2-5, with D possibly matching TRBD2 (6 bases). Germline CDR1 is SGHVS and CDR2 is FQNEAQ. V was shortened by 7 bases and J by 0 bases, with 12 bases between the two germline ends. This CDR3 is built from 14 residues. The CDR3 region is CASNAWGDQETQYF. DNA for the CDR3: TGTGCCAGCAACGCTTGGGGGGACCAAGAGACCCAGTACTTC.

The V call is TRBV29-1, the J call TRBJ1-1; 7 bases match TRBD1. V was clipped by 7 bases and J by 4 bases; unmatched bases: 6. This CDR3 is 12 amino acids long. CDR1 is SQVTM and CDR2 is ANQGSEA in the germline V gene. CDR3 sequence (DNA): TGCAGCGCCTCCCAGGGGGGCACTGAAGCTTTCTTT. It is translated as CSASQGGTEAFF.